The next 12 T cell receptor beta chains were all read from a single sample in a study of a mutant IDH1 vaccine in newly diagnosed glioma. These receptors have no known antigen. Data came from immunoSEQ multiplex PCR; TCRdb stores just in-frame clones and leaves some out. The table includes tens of thousands of clones, about 81% detected once. The sample's time point: week 23, last vaccination. Vaccine doses each comprised 300 ug of mutant IDH1 20-mer peptide, with topical imiquimod. This sample comprised PBMCs, obtained from a glioma patient whose treatment included an IDH1 peptide vaccine. Every receptor here comes from a woman aged 40 to 50 with glioma. Some clones in this sample may be carry-over from other donors' samples.

This clone was found a few times. The chain links TRBV5-1 to TRBJ2-7, with a weak D call TRBD2 (5 bases). Trimming took 7 bases from V and 2 from J, leaving 13 bases between them. Per the germline V gene, CDR1 is SGHRS and CDR2 is YFSETQ. The CDR3 runs 13 residues. The chain's CDR3 is CASSSPGTYEQYF. DNA for the CDR3: TGCGCCAGCTCCTCTCCGGGAACCTACGAGCAGTACTTC.

This clone was detected a few times. The chain is built from TRBV7-8 and TRBJ1-5; a weak D match, TRBD1 (5 bases). V was cut by 7 bases and J by 5 bases, with 12 bases left in between. Germline V gene data show CDR1 as SGHVS and CDR2 as FQNEAQ. This CDR3 spans 13 amino acids. CDR3 DNA: TGTGCCAGCAAAGCGGGGCCAGATCAGCCCCAGCATTTT. Its protein product is CASKAGPDQPQHF.

This clone was observed a single time. The chain has TRBV14 and TRBJ2-1, with 11 bases matching TRBD2. Germline-derived CDR1 and CDR2 are SGHDN and FVKESK. Trimming at V came to 1 base and at J to 0 bases, leaving 5 bases not matched to a gene. The CDR3 runs to 18 residues. CDR3 sequence reads: CASSQVPSGGSSYNEQFF. CDR3 nucleotides: TGTGCCAGCAGCCAAGTACCTAGCGGGGGGAGCTCCTACAATGAGCAGTTCTTC.

The V call is TRBV6-6, the J call TRBJ1-1; D remains ambiguous. The CDR3 loop spans 14 amino acids. CDR1 and CDR2 (germline): MNHNY, SVGAGI (reference sequence). The germline V and J ends were trimmed by 0 bases and 4 bases, with 9 bases remaining between them. DNA for the CDR3: TGTGCCAGCAGTTACTCGATGACGAGCACTGAAGCTTTCTTT. Encoded protein: CASSYSMTSTEAFF.

This rearrangement joins TRBV13 to TRBJ2-7, with 7 bases matching TRBD2. The CDR3 runs to 13 residues. With V trimmed by 4 bases and J by 1 base, 1 base remained unmatched. Germline V gene lookup returns CDR1 PRHDT and CDR2 FYEKMQ (reference sequence). CDR3 sequence reads: CASSSGGSYEQYF. In DNA form, the CDR3 reads TGTGCCAGCAGCTCGGGGGGTTCCTACGAGCAGTACTTC.

CDR3 nucleotide sequence: TGTGCCAGCAGCTTAGTGGGGCCCGGGAGCAATTCACCCCTCCACTTT. Amino acids: CASSLVGPGSNSPLHF. This rearrangement joins TRBV7-2 to TRBJ1-6; D might be TRBD1 (5 bases). The CDR3 loop spans 16 amino acids. V was shortened by 1 base and J by 7 bases, with 14 bases between the two germline ends. Germline CDR1 and CDR2: SGHTA and FQGNSA.

The chain recombines TRBV27 with TRBJ2-7; weak D call: TRBD2 (5 bases). Per germline, CDR1 MNHEY and CDR2 SMNVEV (reference sequence). The CDR3 has 13 amino acids. The ends were cut back, 2 bases at V and 2 bases at J, with 7 bases in the middle. The CDR3 DNA reads as TGTGCCAGCAGTTTAACTAGAGCCTACGAGCAGTACTTC. Amino acid sequence: CASSLTRAYEQYF.

The chain recombines TRBV6-1 with TRBJ2-7, with D possibly called TRBD1 or TRBD2 (5 bases each). The CDR3 loop spans 14 amino acids. V lost 3 bases, J lost 6 bases, and 15 bases lay in between. CDR1 is MNHNS, CDR2 SASEGT, per germline. The CDR3 spells CASSERGLLGEQYF. The CDR3 DNA follows: TGTGCCAGCAGTGAGAGGGGCCTCCTGGGCGAGCAGTACTTC.

The rearrangement links TRBV19 to TRBJ1-2, with a tentative D call TRBD1 (5 bases). Germline-derived CDR1 and CDR2 are LNHDA and SQIVND (reference sequence). Trimming removed 10 bases from V and 7 bases from J, with 19 bases in between. The CDR3 is 13 amino acids. CDR3 nucleotide sequence: TGTGCCATTAAGGACACCTTCCTTAGTGGCTACACCTTC. Its protein is CAIKDTFLSGYTF.

The gene calls are TRBV6-5 and TRBJ2-3; no clear D. This CDR3 contains 11 residues. Germline-derived CDR1 and CDR2 are MNHEY and SVGAGI. Trimming shortened V by 3 bases and J by 5 bases, and 3 bases separated the two germline ends. The CDR3 DNA reads TGTGCCAGCAGTTATTTAGATACGCAGTATTTT. It codes for CASSYLDTQYF.

The genes are TRBV2 and TRBJ2-3; D possibly corresponds to TRBD1 (5 bases). CDR3 length equals 14 residues. V was pared by 5 bases and J by 3 bases, with 12 bases between. The germline gives CDR1 SNHLY, CDR2 FYNNEI. CDR3 region: CASSPGRATDTQYF. Written as DNA, the CDR3 is TGTGCCAGCAGTCCGGGCAGGGCTACAGATACGCAGTATTTT. Full variable domain (remainder filled in from reference TRBV2 and TRBJ2-3): EPEVTQTPSHQVTQMGQEVILRCVPISNHLYFYWYRQILGQKVEFLVSFYNNEISEKSEIFDDQFSVERPDGSNFTLKIRSTKLEDSAMYFCASSPGRATDTQYFGPGTRLTVL.

The chain uses TRBV11-2 and TRBJ1-2; the match to TRBD1 covers 8 bases. Germline values: CDR1 SGHAT, CDR2 FQNNGV. V gave up 4 bases and J gave up 3 bases; unmatched junction bases: 7. The CDR3 runs 15 residues. The CDR3 sequence: CASSYRTGTDYGYTF. DNA for the CDR3: TGTGCCAGCAGCTACCGGACAGGGACAGACTATGGCTACACCTTC.